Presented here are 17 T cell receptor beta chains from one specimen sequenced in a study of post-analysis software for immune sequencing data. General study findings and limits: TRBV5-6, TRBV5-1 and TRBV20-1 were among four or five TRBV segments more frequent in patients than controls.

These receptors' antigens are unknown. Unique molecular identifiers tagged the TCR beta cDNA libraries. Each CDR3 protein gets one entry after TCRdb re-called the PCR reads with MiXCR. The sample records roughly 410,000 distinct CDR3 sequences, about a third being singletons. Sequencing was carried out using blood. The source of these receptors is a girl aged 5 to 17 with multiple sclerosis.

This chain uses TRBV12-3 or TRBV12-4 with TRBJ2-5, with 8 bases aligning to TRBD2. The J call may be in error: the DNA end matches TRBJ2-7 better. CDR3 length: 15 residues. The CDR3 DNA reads TGTGCCAGCAGGGGGGGGAGTAGCGGGGCGTACGAGCAGTACTTC. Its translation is CASRGGSSGAYEQYF.

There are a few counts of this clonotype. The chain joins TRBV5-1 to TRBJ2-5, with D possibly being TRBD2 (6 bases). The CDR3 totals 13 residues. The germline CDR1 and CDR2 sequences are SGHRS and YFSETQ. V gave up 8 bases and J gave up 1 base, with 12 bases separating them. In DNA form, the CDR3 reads TGCGCCAGTAGGCGGACTACCCAAGAGACCCAGTACTTC. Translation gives CASRRTTQETQYF.

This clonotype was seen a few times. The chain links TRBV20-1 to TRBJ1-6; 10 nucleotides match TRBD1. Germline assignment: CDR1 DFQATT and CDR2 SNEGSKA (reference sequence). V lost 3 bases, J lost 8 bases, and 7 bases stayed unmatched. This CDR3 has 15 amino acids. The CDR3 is CSARGTGEGDSPLHF. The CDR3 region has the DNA TGCAGTGCTAGGGGGACAGGGGAGGGAGATTCACCCCTCCACTTT.

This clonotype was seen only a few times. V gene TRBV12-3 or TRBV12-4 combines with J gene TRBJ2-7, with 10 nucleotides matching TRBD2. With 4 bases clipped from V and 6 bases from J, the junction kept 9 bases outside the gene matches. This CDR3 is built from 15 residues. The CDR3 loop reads CASSSPSGGVREQYF. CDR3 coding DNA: TGTGCCAGCAGTTCACCTAGCGGGGGTGTTCGCGAGCAGTACTTC.

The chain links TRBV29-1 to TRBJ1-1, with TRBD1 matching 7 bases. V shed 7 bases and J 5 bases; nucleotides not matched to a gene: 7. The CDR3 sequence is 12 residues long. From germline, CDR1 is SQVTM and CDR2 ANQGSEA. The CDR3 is CSGRTGRTEAFF. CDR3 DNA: TGCAGCGGGAGGACAGGACGGACTGAAGCTTTCTTT. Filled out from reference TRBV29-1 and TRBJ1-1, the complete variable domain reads SAVISQKPSRDICQRGTSLTIQCQVDSQVTMMFWYRQQPGQSLTLIATANQGSEATYESGFVIDKFPISRPNLTFSTLTVSNMSPEDSSIYLCSGRTGRTEAFFGQGTRLTVV.

CDR3 residues: CASSSTGSNQPQHF. The CDR3 DNA reads as TGTGCCAGCAGTTCGACAGGAAGCAATCAGCCCCAGCATTTT. The chain has TRBV11-2 and TRBJ1-5, with D possibly TRBD1 on 6 matching bases. V was trimmed by 6 bases and J by 1 base, leaving 10 bases between them. The CDR3 totals 14 residues. Per germline, CDR1 SGHAT and CDR2 FQNNGV.

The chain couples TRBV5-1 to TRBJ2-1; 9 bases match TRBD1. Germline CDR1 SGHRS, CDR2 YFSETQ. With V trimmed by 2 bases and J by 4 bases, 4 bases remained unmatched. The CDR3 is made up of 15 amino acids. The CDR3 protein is CASSLQGAVYNEQFF. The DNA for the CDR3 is TGCGCCAGCAGCTTACAGGGGGCGGTTTACAATGAGCAGTTCTTC.

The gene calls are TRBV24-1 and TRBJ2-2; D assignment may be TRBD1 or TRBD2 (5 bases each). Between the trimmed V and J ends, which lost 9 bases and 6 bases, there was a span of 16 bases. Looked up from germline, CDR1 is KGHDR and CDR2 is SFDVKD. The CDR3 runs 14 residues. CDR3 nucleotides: TGTGCCACCCAAAGCGGTGGGGGACCCGGGGAGCTGTTTTTT. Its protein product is CATQSGGGPGELFF.

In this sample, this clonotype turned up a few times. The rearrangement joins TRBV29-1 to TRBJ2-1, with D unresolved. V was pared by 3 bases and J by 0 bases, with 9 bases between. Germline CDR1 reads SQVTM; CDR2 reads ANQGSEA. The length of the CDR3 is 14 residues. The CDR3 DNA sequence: TGCAGCGTTGATGAGGAGAGCTCCTACAATGAGCAGTTCTTC. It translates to CSVDEESSYNEQFF.

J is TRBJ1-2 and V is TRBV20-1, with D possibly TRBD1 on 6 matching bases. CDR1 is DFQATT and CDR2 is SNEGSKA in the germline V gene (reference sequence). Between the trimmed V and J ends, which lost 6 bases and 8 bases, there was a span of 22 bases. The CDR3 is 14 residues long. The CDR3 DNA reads TGCAGTGCCGTGTTGGGGGCCGATAAGGAGGGCTACACCTTC. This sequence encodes CSAVLGADKEGYTF.

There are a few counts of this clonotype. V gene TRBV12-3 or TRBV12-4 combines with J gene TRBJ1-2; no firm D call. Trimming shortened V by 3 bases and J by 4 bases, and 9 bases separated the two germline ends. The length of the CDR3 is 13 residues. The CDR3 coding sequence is TGTGCCAGCAGTTTTTCGAGGGTCTATGGCTACACCTTC. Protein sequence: CASSFSRVYGYTF.

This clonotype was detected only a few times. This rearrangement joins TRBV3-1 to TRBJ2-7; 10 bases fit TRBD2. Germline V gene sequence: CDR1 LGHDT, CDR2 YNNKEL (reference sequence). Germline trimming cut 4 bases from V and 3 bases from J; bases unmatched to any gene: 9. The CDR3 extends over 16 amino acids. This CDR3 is CASSLELAGTNYEQYF. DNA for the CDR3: TGTGCCAGCAGCCTGGAACTAGCGGGGACAAACTACGAGCAGTACTTC.

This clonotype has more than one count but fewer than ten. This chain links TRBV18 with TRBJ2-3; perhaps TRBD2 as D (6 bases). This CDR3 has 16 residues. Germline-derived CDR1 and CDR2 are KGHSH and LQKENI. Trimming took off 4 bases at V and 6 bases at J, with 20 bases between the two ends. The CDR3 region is CASSLVTRGGRDTQYF. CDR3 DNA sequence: TGTGCCAGCTCACTAGTGACTAGAGGAGGACGGGATACGCAGTATTTT.

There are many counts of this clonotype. The CDR3 sequence is CASSSQGDSYEQYF. The CDR3 DNA reads TGTGCCAGCAGCTCACAGGGGGACTCCTACGAGCAGTACTTC. The chain employs TRBV7-2 and TRBJ2-7; 8 bases are a match to TRBD1. Looked up from germline, CDR1 is SGHTA and CDR2 is FQGNSA. V trimming: 4 bases; J trimming: 0 bases; junction bases outside the gene matches: 2. The CDR3 runs to 14 residues.

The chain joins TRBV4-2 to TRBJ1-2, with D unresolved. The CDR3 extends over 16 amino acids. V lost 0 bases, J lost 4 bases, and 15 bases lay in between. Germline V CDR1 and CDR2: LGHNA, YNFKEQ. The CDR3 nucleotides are TGTGCCAGCAGCCAAGATCCGGGGTGGGGTGCCTATGGCTACACCTTC. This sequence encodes CASSQDPGWGAYGYTF.

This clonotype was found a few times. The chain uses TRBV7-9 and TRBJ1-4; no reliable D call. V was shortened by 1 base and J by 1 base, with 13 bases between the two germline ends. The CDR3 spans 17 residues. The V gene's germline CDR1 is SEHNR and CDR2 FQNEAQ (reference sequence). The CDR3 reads CASSLEKIWETNEKLFF. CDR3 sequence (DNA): TGTGCCAGCAGCTTAGAAAAGATCTGGGAAACTAATGAAAAACTGTTTTTT.

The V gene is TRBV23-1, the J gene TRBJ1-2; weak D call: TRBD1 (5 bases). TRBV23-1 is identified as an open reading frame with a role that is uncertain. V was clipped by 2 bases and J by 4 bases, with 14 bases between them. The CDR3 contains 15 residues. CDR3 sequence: CASSQEEGARYGYTF. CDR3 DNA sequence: TGCGCCAGCAGTCAAGAGGAAGGGGCACGCTATGGCTACACCTTC.